These 9 T cell receptor beta chains came from one sample sequenced in a study of early T cells in non-severe SARS-CoV-2 infection. From the 5' RACE reads, TCRdb called clonotypes with MiXCR, one entry per CDR3 protein. Among about 59,000 distinct CDR3 sequences listed, under 15% were seen once. Sequencing was performed on whole blood, taken at baseline. These receptors were taken from an adult who was a healthcare worker with PCR-confirmed SARS-CoV-2 infection or an uninfected control (not recorded which).

This clonotype was recorded a few times. This chain links TRBV4-3 with TRBJ1-5, with unresolved D. Germline V gene lookup returns CDR1 LGHNA and CDR2 YSLEER. CDR3 length: 13 residues. The V and J ends lost 3 bases and 4 bases respectively, with 7 bases between them. The CDR3 coding sequence is TGCGCCAGCAGCCAGAACACTAATCAGCCCCAGCATTTT. Amino acid sequence: CASSQNTNQPQHF.

The table lists this clonotype with a few counts. This rearrangement joins TRBV25-1 to TRBJ1-2; D not certain. Germline V gene lookup returns CDR1 MGHDK and CDR2 SYGVNS. Trimming cost V 4 bases and J 4 bases, with 4 bases left between them. The CDR3 spans 11 residues. Written as DNA, the CDR3 is TGTGCCAGCAGTGGAATCTATGGCTACACCTTC. Translating gives CASSGIYGYTF.

This chain links TRBV6-2 or TRBV6-3 with TRBJ2-5, with 14 bases that match TRBD2. The CDR3 is made up of 18 amino acids. Trimming cost V 2 bases and J 1 base; bases outside gene matches: 6. Per germline, CDR1 MNHEY and CDR2 SVGEGT. The CDR3: CASSYVGLAGAPQETQYF. The CDR3, as DNA: TGTGCCAGCAGTTACGTGGGACTAGCGGGAGCCCCCCAAGAGACCCAGTACTTC.

This clonotype was seen a few times. The chain combines TRBV14 with TRBJ2-1, with D perhaps TRBD2 (5 bases). The CDR3 is 12 amino acids. Germline V gene sequence: CDR1 SGHDN, CDR2 FVKESK. Between the trimmed V and J ends, which lost 1 base and 11 bases, there was a span of 9 bases. CDR3 sequence (DNA): TGTGCCAGCAGCCAAGTAGGGAGTAAGCAGTTCTTC. This encodes CASSQVGSKQFF.

This clonotype has more than one count but fewer than ten. The chain carries TRBV2 and TRBJ2-3; 9 nucleotides align to TRBD2. The CDR3 extends over 16 amino acids. V was pared by 4 bases and J by 0 bases, with 5 bases of the junction left unmatched. Germline CDR1 reads SNHLY; CDR2 reads FYNNEI. The CDR3: CASSGGSGRSTDTQYF. Written as DNA, the CDR3 is TGTGCCAGCAGTGGGGGTAGCGGGAGAAGCACAGATACGCAGTATTTT.

This clonotype was found many times. The rearrangement links TRBV4-1 to TRBJ1-6; D is unresolved. Germline CDR1 MGHRA, CDR2 YSYEKL. With 0 bases removed from V and 2 bases from J, the gap between germline ends came to 11 bases. This CDR3 is built from 17 residues. The DNA of the CDR3 is TGCGCCAGCAGCCAAGAGCCAGCTTCAACCTATAATTCACCCCTCCACTTT. Residues: CASSQEPASTYNSPLHF.

This clonotype has more than one count but fewer than ten. The chain carries TRBV4-2 and TRBJ2-7; 7 bases map to TRBD2. Germline lookup yields CDR1 LGHNA and CDR2 YNFKEQ. The CDR3 consists of 14 residues. Germline trimming cut 3 bases from V and 5 bases from J; bases unmatched to any gene: 7. CDR3 loop: CASSHSGASDEQYF. For the CDR3, the DNA is TGTGCCAGCAGCCACAGCGGGGCATCCGACGAGCAGTACTTC.

In this sample, this clonotype turned up a few times. The genes are TRBV6-2 or TRBV6-3 and TRBJ2-5; a weak D match, TRBD2 (6 bases). V was clipped by 5 bases and J by 6 bases, with 10 bases between them. The CDR3 covers 12 residues. Germline CDR1 reads MNHEY; CDR2 reads SVGEGT. The CDR3 DNA follows: TGTGCCAGCAGTGGGGGGAGCAAGACCCAGTACTTC. It translates to CASSGGSKTQYF.

Relative to its sample, this clonotype is medium-sized. The genes are TRBV7-2 and TRBJ2-1, with a weak D call TRBD2 (6 bases). The length of the CDR3 is 14 residues. V shed 5 bases and J shed 6 bases, with 14 bases lying between them. The germline V gene has CDR1 SGHTA and CDR2 FQGNSA. CDR3 amino acids: CASSPVAVFNEQFF. As DNA, the CDR3 is TGTGCCAGCAGCCCCGTAGCGGTCTTCAATGAGCAGTTCTTC.